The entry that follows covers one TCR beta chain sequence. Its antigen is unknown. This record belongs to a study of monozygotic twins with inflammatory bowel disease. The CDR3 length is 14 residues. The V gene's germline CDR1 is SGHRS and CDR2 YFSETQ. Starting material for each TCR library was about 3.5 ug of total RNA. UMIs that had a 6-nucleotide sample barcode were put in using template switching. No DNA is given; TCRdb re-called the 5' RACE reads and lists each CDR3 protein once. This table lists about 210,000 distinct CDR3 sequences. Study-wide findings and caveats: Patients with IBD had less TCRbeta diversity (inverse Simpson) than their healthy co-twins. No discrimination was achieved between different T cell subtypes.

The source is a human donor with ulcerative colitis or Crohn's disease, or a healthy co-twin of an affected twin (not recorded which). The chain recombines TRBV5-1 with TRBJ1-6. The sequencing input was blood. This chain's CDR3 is CASSSGHYNSPLHF.